A single T cell receptor beta chain is shown here with its context. Data came from immunoSEQ multiplex PCR; TCRdb stores just in-frame clones and leaves some out. The repertoire holds fewer than 30,000 clones, with 90% as singletons. The length of the CDR3 is 14 residues. V dropped 10 bases and J dropped 3 bases, with 15 bases sitting between them. The germline CDR1 and CDR2 sequences are MRHNA and SNTAGT. This entry belongs to a study of T cell changes during pregnancy in multiple sclerosis. The receptor comes from a female donor in good health, enrolled as a control in a pregnancy study. The J gene is TRBJ2-2, the V gene TRBV6-4, with D possibly matching TRBD1 (7 bases). The material sequenced was CD8+ T cells from peripheral blood mononuclear cells, taken in the third trimester of pregnancy. The CDR3 bases are TGTGCCACTAAAGACAGGGAGGACACCGGGGAGCTGTTTTTT. This translates into CATKDREDTGELFF.